Following are 5 T cell receptor beta chains from one sample sequenced in a study of T cell responses to AZD1222 COVID-19 vaccine. Measured with immunoSEQ multiplex PCR; TCRdb has only the in-frame clones, and not every one. The sample contains about 140,000 clones, 80% to 95% of which appear only once. Material: peripheral blood, obtained on day 0 of AZD1222 vaccination. All receptors derive from an adult in good health.

The chain joins TRBV12-3 or TRBV12-4 to TRBJ2-1, with D perhaps TRBD1 (5 bases). CDR3 size: 13 residues. Trimming removed 7 bases from V and 6 bases from J, with 13 bases in between. CDR3 nucleotides: TGTGCCAGCACCAAGACAGAAATCAATGAGCAGTTCTTC. It codes for CASTKTEINEQFF.

The chain has TRBV28 and TRBJ1-2; D uncertain. The V gene's germline CDR1 is MDHEN and CDR2 SYDVKM. This CDR3 region has 13 residues. Between the trimmed V and J ends, which lost 2 bases and 3 bases, there was a span of 7 bases. CDR3 amino acids: CASSLDPYYGYTF. The CDR3 coding sequence is TGTGCCAGCAGTTTAGACCCTTACTATGGCTACACCTTC.

The chain recombines TRBV3-1 (or the pseudogene TRBV3-2) with TRBJ1-3; D call uncertain. Germline CDR1 is LGHDT and CDR2 is YNNKEL (reference sequence). V was shortened by 1 base and J by 3 bases, with 10 bases between the two germline ends. The CDR3 sequence is 15 residues long. The CDR3 nucleotides read TGTGCCAGCAGCCAAGGACGGGAGGGTGGAAACACCATATATTTT. Translation: CASSQGREGGNTIYF.

The chain joins TRBV10-1 to TRBJ2-2; possible D gene TRBD1, 6 bases. Germline V gene lookup returns CDR1 WNHNN and CDR2 SYGVQD (reference sequence). The CDR3 contains 14 residues. The V and J ends lost 6 bases and 1 base respectively, with 9 bases between them. The CDR3: CASRAQGNTGELFF. CDR3 sequence (DNA): TGCGCCAGCAGGGCACAGGGGAACACCGGGGAGCTGTTTTTT.

This clone was seen a handful of times. In DNA form, the CDR3 reads TGTGCCAGCTCACCATCTTTAGACAGTACCACTGAAGCTTTCTTT. Amino acid sequence: CASSPSLDSTTEAFF. The rearrangement joins TRBV18 to TRBJ1-1; TRBD1 is a possible D gene (5 bases). The V end lost 2 bases, the J end lost 4 bases, and 14 bases lay between the germline ends. Looked up from germline, CDR1 is KGHSH and CDR2 is LQKENI. This CDR3 contains 15 residues.